These 5 T cell receptor beta chains share one sample of origin, sequenced in a study of T cells in Graves' hyperthyroidism and ophthalmopathy. From RNA transcripts, TCR beta CDR3 regions were amplified. A first-round RT-PCR of the TCR CDR3 used the HTBI primer set. TCRdb reanalysed the multiplex PCR reads using MiXCR and keeps one entry per CDR3 protein. The sample consists of some 340,000 distinct CDR3 sequences, roughly an eighth of them appearing once. What was sequenced was blood. These TCRs come from a woman between 35 and 50 years old with Graves' ophthalmopathy.

This clonotype was observed at least ten times. This sequence joins TRBV6-1 and TRBJ2-3; D may match TRBD1 or TRBD2 (7 bases each). This CDR3 has 15 amino acids. CDR1 is MNHNS and CDR2 is SASEGT in the germline V gene. V lost 8 bases, J lost 7 bases, and 22 bases lay in between. CDR3 in amino acids: CASRFIDREGNTQYF. The CDR3 DNA reads TGTGCCAGCCGTTTCATCGACAGGGAGGGAAATACGCAGTATTTT.

At least ten counts were recorded for this clonotype. The chain employs TRBV29-1 and TRBJ2-1; D is tentatively TRBD1 or TRBD2 (6 bases each). V was shortened by 6 bases and J by 12 bases, with 18 bases between the two germline ends. This CDR3 is 12 amino acids long. The germline CDR1 and CDR2 sequences are SQVTM and ANQGSEA. CDR3 amino acids: CSVEGGPLGQFF. The CDR3 DNA reads TGCAGCGTGGAGGGGGGACCGTTGGGGCAGTTCTTC.

This clonotype was seen repeatedly, ten times or more. The genes are TRBV28 and TRBJ2-3; D is unclear. The germline CDR1 and CDR2 sequences are MDHEN and SYDVKM. V shed 7 bases and J shed 2 bases, with 16 bases lying between them. This CDR3 spans 15 amino acids. The CDR3 coding sequence is TGTGCCAGCACGCCCCAGGAGCACAACACAGATACGCAGTATTTT. This gives the protein CASTPQEHNTDTQYF.

This clonotype was seen ten or more times. The chain is built from TRBV20-1 and TRBJ1-2; D may be TRBD1 (5 bases). V lost 5 bases to trimming and J lost 0 bases, with 10 bases between them. This CDR3 spans 13 amino acids. The germline CDR1 and CDR2 sequences are DFQATT and SNEGSKA (reference sequence). Here the CDR3 reads CSADRQPNYGYTF. Written as DNA, the CDR3 is TGCAGTGCTGACAGACAGCCTAACTATGGCTACACCTTC.

The chain links TRBV14 to TRBJ2-1; D perhaps matches TRBD1 (5 bases). In germline, CDR1 is SGHDN, CDR2 FVKESK. The ends were cut back, 4 bases at V and 11 bases at J, with 18 bases in the middle. The length of the CDR3 is 14 residues. The CDR3 region is CASSLFDSFGKQFF. As DNA, the CDR3 is TGTGCCAGCAGCCTCTTCGACAGTTTCGGTAAGCAGTTCTTC.